The rows below give T cell receptor beta chains drawn from one sample of a study of blood T cell repertoires in COVID-19. The repertoire was sequenced with immunoSEQ multiplex PCR; TCRdb's copy has only in-frame clones and lacks some. Of 100,000 to 150,000 clones in the sample, roughly four fifths were seen once. The specimen was peripheral blood. The receptors were gathered from a man aged 55 to 69 with acute or convalescent COVID-19. CDR3s include the opening cysteine and the closing phenylalanine or tryptophan. Each record gives: J gene, clone size, D gene, V gene, CDR3 DNA, CDR3 protein. A D gene is named only where the DNA matches it firmly. Clone size is not always given. Where it is, it says once, few, many or a class for expanded clones.

TRBJ2-7	NA	NA	TRBV12-3/TRBV12-4	TGTGCCAGCAGTTACAACTACGAGCAGTACTTC	CASSYNYEQYF
TRBJ2-7	NA	NA	TRBV5-6	TGTGCCAGCAGCTCCTTCCGGGGGTCCTACGAGCAGTACTTC	CASSSFRGSYEQYF
TRBJ1-1	NA	NA	TRBV28	TGTGCCAGCAGTTCACCTCCAGGGAACACTGAAGCTTTCTTT	CASSSPPGNTEAFF
TRBJ2-7	NA	NA	TRBV11-3	TGTGCCAGCAGCCCTCGTTTCAGTTCCTACGAGCAGTACTTC	CASSPRFSSYEQYF
TRBJ2-7	once	NA	TRBV18	TGTGCCAGCTCACCACCTAGCTCCTACGAGCAGTACTTC	CASSPPSSYEQYF
TRBJ1-6	NA	NA	TRBV21-1	TGTGCCAGCAGCAAAGTAACAGGGAACGGCTATAATTCACCCCTCCACTTT	CASSKVTGNGYNSPLHF
TRBJ2-5	NA	TRBD1	TRBV15	TGTGCCACCAGCGGGGACAGGCGAGGAGGTCAAGAGACCCAGTACTTC	CATSGDRRGGQETQYF
TRBJ2-7	NA	NA	TRBV14	TGTGCCAGCAGCGCTCAGGGATACGGCTCCTACGAGCAGTACTTC	CASSAQGYGSYEQYF
TRBJ1-2	NA	NA	TRBV28	TGTGCCAGCAGTTCCCCCGGGACAAACTATGGCTACACCTTC	CASSSPGTNYGYTF
TRBJ1-6	once	TRBD1	TRBV15	TGTGCCACCAGCAGGGGTCGACAGGGATCACCCCTCCACTTT	CATSRGRQGSPLHF
TRBJ1-5	NA	NA	TRBV7-2	TGTGCCAGCAGCCTGGGGGGGCCCAATCAGCCCCAGCATTTT	CASSLGGPNQPQHF
TRBJ1-5	NA	NA	TRBV28	TGTGCCAGCAGACTACAGGGCTTCGATCAGCCCCAGCATTTT	CASRLQGFDQPQHF
TRBJ2-1	NA	TRBD2	TRBV15	TGTGCCACCAGCAGAGAACTTTTGACTAGCGGGACGTGGGGGTTCTTC	CATSRELLTSGTWGFF
TRBJ2-1	few	TRBD1	TRBV18	TGTGCCAGCTCACCACTCCCGGGACAGGGGGCTGATGAGCAGTTCTTC	CASSPLPGQGADEQFF
TRBJ1-3	NA	TRBD1	TRBV27	TGTGCCAGCAGTCCCCTGGCCCCCGGACAGGCGGGAAACACCATATATTTT	CASSPLAPGQAGNTIYF
TRBJ1-1	once	NA	TRBV18	TGTGCCAGCTCACCTACAGGGAGCAACTTGAACACTGAAGCTTTCTTT	CASSPTGSNLNTEAFF
TRBJ2-2	NA	NA	TRBV19	TGTGCCAGTAGCCGGGAGTACACCGGGGAGCTGTTTTTT	CASSREYTGELFF
TRBJ1-5	NA	NA	TRBV28	TGTGCCAGCAGTTTTTGGGGACAATGGGATGGCAATCAGCCCCAGCATTTT	CASSFWGQWDGNQPQHF
TRBJ1-2	NA	NA	TRBV11-2	TGTGCCAGCAGCTCCCTGCGGCAGGGCTTCTATGGCTACACCTTC	CASSSLRQGFYGYTF
TRBJ2-7	NA	NA	TRBV27	TGTGCCAGCAGTTCCAGGGGCGAGCAGTACTTC	CASSSRGEQYF
TRBJ1-2	NA	TRBD1	TRBV7-6	TGTGCCAGCAGCTCGGGTCTGGGGACAGGAGACGTTGGCTACACCTTC	CASSSGLGTGDVGYTF
TRBJ1-5	NA	TRBD1	TRBV28	TGTGCCAGCAGTTTACAGTCAGGGGGCCGTCAGCCCCAGCATTTT	CASSLQSGGRQPQHF
TRBJ1-6	once	NA	TRBV12-3/TRBV12-4	TGTGCCAGCACTTCCAGGATAAATTCACCCCTCCACTTT	CASTSRINSPLHF
TRBJ2-1	NA	TRBD2	TRBV10-1	TGCGCCAGCAGTGGAAGGACTAGCAGGGATAGGAATGAGCAGTTCTTC	CASSGRTSRDRNEQFF
TRBJ1-6	NA	NA	TRBV18	TGTGCCAGCTCATTGATGACGGAGACTAATTCACCCCTCCACTTT	CASSLMTETNSPLHF
TRBJ2-1	NA	TRBD2	TRBV4-2	TGTGCCAGCAGCCAAGATGCCCAGACTAGCGGACCTCTGAGGAATGAGCAGTTCTTC	CASSQDAQTSGPLRNEQFF